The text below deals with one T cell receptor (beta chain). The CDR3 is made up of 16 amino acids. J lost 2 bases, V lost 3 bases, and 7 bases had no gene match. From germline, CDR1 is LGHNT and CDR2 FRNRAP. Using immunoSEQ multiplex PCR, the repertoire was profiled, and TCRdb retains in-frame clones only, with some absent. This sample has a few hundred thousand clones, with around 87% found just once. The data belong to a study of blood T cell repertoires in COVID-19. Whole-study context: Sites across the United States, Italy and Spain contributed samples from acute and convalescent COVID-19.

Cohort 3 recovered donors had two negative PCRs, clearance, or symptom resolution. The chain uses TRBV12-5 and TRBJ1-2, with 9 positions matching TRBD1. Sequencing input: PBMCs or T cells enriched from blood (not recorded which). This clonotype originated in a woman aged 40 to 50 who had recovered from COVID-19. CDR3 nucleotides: TGTGCTAGTGGTTTTCCACAGGGGGCGGAAAACTATGGCTACACCTTC. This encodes CASGFPQGAENYGYTF.